This TCR beta chain was identified in a study of HIV-infected patients and healthy controls. At the level of the study: By the second bleed, viral load was undetectable in most of the 16 patients. No general T-cell lymphocytopenia was present, and per-chain CDR3 totals resembled those of controls. Study-wide results and limits: The study did not determine the donors' HLA types.

Points on this clonotype: The target antigen is unknown.

The CDR3 is 16 residues long. The V and J ends lost 5 bases and 9 bases, in that order; junction bases with no gene match: 10. Germline V lookup: CDR1 SGHTA, CDR2 FQGTGA. Alpha and beta constant-region primers primed reverse transcription of approximately 0.55 ug RNA. Using multiplexing indices, alpha and beta chain libraries were generated apart by chain-specific third strand synthesis. Each molecule carried a 12-nucleotide identifier made of two joined random hexamers added before amplification. TCRdb redid the calling of the 5' RACE reads with MiXCR, one entry per CDR3 protein. Among 10,000 to 11,000 distinct CDR3 sequences, less than 7% were seen once, and the ten largest hold 28%. Roughly three months, about 14 weeks, into antiretroviral therapy, follow-up blood was collected. Whole blood was used without fractionation, so all unsorted peripheral T cells were included.

The receptor's source is an adult with HIV infection. The donor label of this sample is uncertain. The chain is built from TRBV7-3 and TRBJ2-1, with 13 bases identical to TRBD2. Material: blood, obtained during antiretroviral therapy. This chain's CDR3 is CASSPFPTSGRVEQFF. The CDR3 nucleotides read TGTGCCAGCAGCCCTTTCCCCACTAGCGGGAGGGTTGAGCAGTTCTTC.